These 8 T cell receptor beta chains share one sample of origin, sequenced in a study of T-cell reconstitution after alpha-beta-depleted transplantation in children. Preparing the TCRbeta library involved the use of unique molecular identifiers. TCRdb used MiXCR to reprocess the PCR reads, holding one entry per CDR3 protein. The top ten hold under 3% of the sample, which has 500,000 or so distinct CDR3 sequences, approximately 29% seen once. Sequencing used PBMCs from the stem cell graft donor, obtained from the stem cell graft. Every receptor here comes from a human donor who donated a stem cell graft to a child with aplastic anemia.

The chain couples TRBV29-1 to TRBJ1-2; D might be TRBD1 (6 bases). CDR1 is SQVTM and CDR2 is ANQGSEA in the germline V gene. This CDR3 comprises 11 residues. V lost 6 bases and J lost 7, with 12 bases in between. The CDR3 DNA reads TGCAGCGTACTGGGGGGGGCTGGCTACACCTTC. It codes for CSVLGGAGYTF.

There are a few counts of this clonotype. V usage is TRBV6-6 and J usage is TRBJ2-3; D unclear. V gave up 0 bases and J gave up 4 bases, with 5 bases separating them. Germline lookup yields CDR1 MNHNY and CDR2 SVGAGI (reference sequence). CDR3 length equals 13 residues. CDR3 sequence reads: CASSYSIADTQYF. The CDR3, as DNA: TGTGCCAGCAGTTACTCGATAGCAGATACGCAGTATTTT.

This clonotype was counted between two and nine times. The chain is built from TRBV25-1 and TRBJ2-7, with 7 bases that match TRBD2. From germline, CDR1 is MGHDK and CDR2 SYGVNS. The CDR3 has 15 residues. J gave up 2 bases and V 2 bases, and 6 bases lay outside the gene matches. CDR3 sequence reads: CASSEGGAGAYEQYF. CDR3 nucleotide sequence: TGTGCCAGCAGTGAAGGAGGGGCGGGGGCCTACGAGCAGTACTTC.

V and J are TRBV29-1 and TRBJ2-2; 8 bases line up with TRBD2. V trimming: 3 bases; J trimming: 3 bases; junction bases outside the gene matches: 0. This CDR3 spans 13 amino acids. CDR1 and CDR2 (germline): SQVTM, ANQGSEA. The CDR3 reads CSVDGRDTGELFF. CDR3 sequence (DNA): TGCAGCGTTGACGGGAGGGACACCGGGGAGCTGTTTTTT.

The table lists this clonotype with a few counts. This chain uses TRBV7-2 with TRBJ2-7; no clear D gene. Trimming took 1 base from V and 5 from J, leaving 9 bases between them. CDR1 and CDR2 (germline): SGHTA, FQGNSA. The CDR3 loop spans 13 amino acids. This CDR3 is CASSLVTFDEQYF. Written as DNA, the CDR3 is TGTGCCAGCAGCTTAGTGACATTCGACGAGCAGTACTTC.

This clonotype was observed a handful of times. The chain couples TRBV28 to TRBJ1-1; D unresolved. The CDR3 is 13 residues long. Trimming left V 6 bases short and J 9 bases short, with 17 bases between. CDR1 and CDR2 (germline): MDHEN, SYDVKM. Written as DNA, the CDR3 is TGTGCCAGCAGCCCCCCGGCCCTTAAAAAAGCTTTCTTT. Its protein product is CASSPPALKKAFF.

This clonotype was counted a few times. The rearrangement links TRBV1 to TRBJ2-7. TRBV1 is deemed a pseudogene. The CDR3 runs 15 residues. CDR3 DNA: TGCACCAGCAGCCAAGATGAGACTGGGACCTACGAGCAGTACTTC. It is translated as CTSSQDETGTYEQYF.

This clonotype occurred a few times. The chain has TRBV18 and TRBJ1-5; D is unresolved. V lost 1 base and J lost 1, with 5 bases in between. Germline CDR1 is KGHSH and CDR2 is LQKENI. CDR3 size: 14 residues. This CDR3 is CASSPQRSNQPQHF. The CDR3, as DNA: TGTGCCAGCTCACCACAAAGGAGCAATCAGCCCCAGCATTTT.